This TCR beta chain was sequenced for a study of cytomegalovirus exposure and HLA in healthy donors (dated by TCRdb to 2016 to 2017). About the investigation overall: An earlier analysis of approximately 640 of the donors reported more than 250 Gb of sequence data and around 120 million unique TCR beta sequences from about 179 million T cells. An early release that covered roughly 600 HLA-typed donors contained about 300 gigabases of sequencing data and tens of millions of unique TCR sequences. Among the roughly 390 genotyped donors, approximately 82% belonged to the genetic ancestry cluster associated with self-reported Caucasian donors. The study aimed to test whether signatures of past pathogen exposure could be identified by cataloging public T cell receptors. The study profiled the T cell repertoires of some 610 subjects by immunosequencing and related them to cytomegalovirus serostatus. In addition to the first cohort of 650 to 800 subjects, a separate validation cohort of approximately 120 different subjects was used. High-throughput TCR immunosequencing, statistical association of individual TCRs with disease status, and machine learning were combined to predict cytomegalovirus infection status. A later analysis re-analyzed previously published TCR beta repertoires from 666 donors and added high-resolution HLA genotyping to study TCR occurrence patterns. The later analysis used no new phenotypic data to find candidate immune exposures, relying instead on TCR beta sequences and their occurrence across donors. To decide whether each TCR beta V gene segment behaved as functional or pseudogenic, an earlier analysis of approximately 600 of the donors relied on high-throughput TCR beta sequencing. Donor age, sex, ethnicity and CMV serostatus were compiled alongside the repertoire data. A later genetic analysis took genome-wide SNP genotypes for about 55% of the 666 donors and used that subset as a discovery cohort. Every repertoire in the discovery cohort had been generated on one and the same sequencing platform. Class I and class II HLA loci were covered by the typing at four-digit resolution. The number of donors typed differed by locus, with 629-630 for A, B, C, DRB1 and DQB1, roughly 520 for DQA1, 600 to 610 for DPA1, and some 440 for DPB1. Roughly 5 DR-DQ haplotypes were treated as single units for association and clustering because of strong linkage in the cohort. Among some 410 genotyped donors of the cohort, an average of approximately 240,000 unique TCR beta nucleotide sequences were sequenced per donor, around a sixth of them non-productive.

Library method: the immunoSEQ multiplex PCR assay. For the multiplex PCR, a mixture combining 60 forward primers for TCR Vbeta segments and 13 reverse primers for TCR Jbeta segments was used. A multiplex PCR assay on genomic DNA amplified the CDR3 region of rearranged TCR beta genes. The Illumina HiSeq System was used to sequence the amplified TCR beta libraries as 87-base-pair reads. The authors' pipeline ran thus. In a later analysis, some 80 million unique TCR beta chains were counted across the roughly 670 repertoires, and around 11 million of these chains were shared by at least two donors. A nearest-neighbor algorithm error-corrected the raw reads and collapsed the reads into unique sequences, merging closely related sequences to remove PCR and sequencing errors. V, D and J gene segments were assigned by aligning CDR3 sequences to IMGT reference sequences. For a sequence to be retained, a match of at least six nucleotides was required to both a V gene segment and a J gene segment. A rearrangement counted as productive if the CDR3 had no stop codons and remained in frame with V and J, and every other rearrangement counted as non-productive. Following IMGT convention, CDR3 was defined as the stretch from the second conserved V-encoded cysteine up to the conserved J-encoded phenylalanine. The earlier analysis of about 640 of the donors excluded any sequence lacking an unambiguous match to a single V gene segment. In an earlier analysis of 587 of the donors, V segments were called functional above 56.7% productive rearrangements and were called segregating when the between-donor standard deviation exceeded 5%. A statistical classification framework was built to diagnose cytomegalovirus status from the catalog of TCR beta chain sequences. A later analysis assigned V and J genes by comparing TCR nucleotide sequences with IMGT/GENE-DB human TR gene sequences. A later analysis assigned CDR3 sequences and most-parsimonious VDJ recombination scenarios with the TCRdist pipeline. A later analysis defined each TCR beta chain by its CDR3 amino acid sequence plus V-gene family, and excluded reads lacking a unique V-gene family. A later analysis removed 592 highly shared, low-generation-probability nucleotide sequences to deal with suspected cross-contamination and a sequencing artifact. In a later analysis, a clonal expansion index was calculated for each public chain from normalized within-repertoire ranks of inferred template counts. Generation probabilities in a later analysis came from a VDJ recombination model fitted to out-of-frame rearrangements, and those results were checked against IGoR. In a later analysis, TCR-TCR, TCR-HLA and TCR-CMV co-occurrence was scored with hypergeometric tests, and a repertoire-size bias correction was applied to TCR pairs. False discovery rates were estimated in a later analysis by permuting HLA or CMV assignments 20 times. In a later analysis, co-occurring TCRs were grouped using DBSCAN, with TCRdist sequence similarity added in when clustering inside HLA-allele-positive subsets. Co-occurrence clustering excluded repertoires with fewer than 30,000 or more than 120,000 public chains, plus five with anomalous nucleotide sharing. What TCRdb holds here is the immuneACCESS table cut down to in-frame rearrangements. Part of the clones is not present; checked against another copy, under half of the missing clones reflect an unresolved V gene, and the others are unexplained. That table is the source of V, J and clone size, and D and trimming were worked out from the DNA. Counted in this sample were about 270,000 clones; 70% to 90% of them appeared once. The top ten constitute 3% to 4% of the sample.

The full study reports these points: For the cohort, immune exposure information was limited to CMV serostatus. In a later analysis, more than 15,000 TCR beta sequences were associated with specific HLA alleles at a false discovery rate of 0.05. In a later analysis, the rate of TCR association differed among HLA loci, with DRB1 alleles having the most associated TCRs and HLA-C alleles having the fewest. In vitro tests confirmed that three of the cytomegalovirus-associated TCR beta chains recognize cytomegalovirus antigens. The authors suggested that the approach could potentially be generalized to other disease states and immunological phenotypes. The earlier analysis of fewer than 750 of the donors excluded seventeen rarely observed V segments, including chromosome 9 orphons, because counts were too low. The study gave a list of more than 150 TCR beta chains associated with cytomegalovirus. A later analysis reported that several top co-occurrence clusters appeared linked to parvovirus B19, influenza, CMV and Epstein-Barr virus. A cluster of highly shared sequence variants was judged likely to be a technical artifact of the sequencing pipeline. Broadly in line with IMGT annotations, most TCR beta V segments showed up in productive rearrangements about 87% or about 30% of the time in an earlier analysis of roughly 590 of the donors. A later analysis found that most CMV-associated TCR beta chains appeared HLA-restricted, with HLA associations seemingly driven largely by CMV exposure. Assigning TCR associations to individual alleles was difficult when HLA alleles, especially DR and DQ, strongly co-occurred. Only TCR beta chains were sequenced in this cohort, and the absence of alpha or paired-chain data limited detectable features. A further reported finding was that TCR beta sequences accurately predicted the HLA-A and HLA-B alleles for most subjects in the first cohort. According to a later genetic analysis, donors in an Asian-associated ancestry cluster had fewer N-insertions in productive TCRs than the roughly 670-donor mean. The classifier was reported to diagnose cytomegalovirus status with high specificity and sensitivity in both the original and validation cohorts. Linkage disequilibrium might explain the correlated functional status among segregating V segments, but an unknown experimental factor could not be ruled out. The presence/absence analyses assumed that sequencing depth was roughly uniform across donors, and that assumption may not be true. Because HLA typing was unavailable for some donors at each locus, only the typed subset was used in association tests. Across donors, most TCR sequences were observed very rarely, whereas some public TCRs were present in many individuals. A later genetic analysis associated a missense DCLRE1C variant with V-gene and J-gene trimming of TCR beta chains, and an independent cohort replicated the association. In a later analysis, HLA-associated TCR beta chains were found to be more clonally expanded and to have lower generation probabilities than equally common non-associated chains.

The cohort consisted of some 670 healthy bone marrow donors. At the time of sampling, all cohort members were nominally healthy, though unrecorded immune exposures were likely present. The donor tested CMV seropositive and was one of the 289 seropositive cohort members. A peripheral blood sample was provided by each donor, and peripheral blood mononuclear cells were used for TCR beta sequencing. The Qiagen DNeasy Blood Extraction Kit was used to extract genomic DNA from the blood cell samples. For this clone: The antigen this receptor binds is unknown. Base qualities were left out, and no much larger clone turns up one base away.

This receptor was identified in a man aged 40-49 years in good health and CMV-seropositive. Sequenced input: PBMCs.

CDR3 region: CASSLVAEETQYF. The DNA is TGTGCCAGCAGTTTAGTCGCGGAAGAGACCCAGTACTTC. This sequence uses TRBV28 and TRBJ2-5; the D gene identity is not certain. The germline ends are 7 bases apart after V is trimmed by 2 bases and J by 3 bases. Reading from cysteine to phenylalanine, the CDR3 counts 13 amino acids. The CDR3 DNA has 39 bases and is translated from base 1. CDR1 is given as MDHEN and CDR2 as SYDVKM, both from the germline V gene.